This TCR beta chain was recovered during a study of T-cell memory formation after mild COVID-19 (dated by TCRdb to the early 2020s). About the full investigation: Most TCR sequence clusters were specific to one of the two donors. In two donors, T-cell clones that expanded and contracted after mild COVID-19 were tracked by sequencing TCRalpha and TCRbeta repertoires over time. Two young, previously healthy adult volunteers made up the cohort, one male and one female. Broad study findings and their caveats: Some responding clones were found in pre-infection memory, which suggests that pre-existing cross-reactive memory T cells took part in the SARS-CoV-2 response. Whether the second-wave clones peaking on day 37 were SARS-CoV-2 specific was not confirmed. Clones contracting from day 15 to 85 had balanced CD4/CD8 phenotypes, while a second wave expanding from day 15 to 37 was biased towards CD4+. Only a couple of mild cases were covered by the study, and larger cohorts that include severe cases with pre-infection samples were considered necessary. Contracting CD4+ clones were located mainly in the CM and EM memory subsets, whereas CD8+ clones were found to be enriched in EMRA.

Ficoll-Paque density gradient centrifugation was the method used to isolate PBMCs. The sample was run on an Illumina NovaSeq 6000. cDNA libraries for TCRalpha and TCRbeta were prepared by 5'RACE using constant-segment primers, with sample barcodes and unique molecular identifiers added. RNA was extracted from every sample with Trizol reagent. Library amplification was performed in two PCR steps, and a second sample barcode and Illumina TruSeq adapters were introduced in the second step. Sequencing of libraries was performed on an Illumina NovaSeq with 2 x 150 bp paired-end reads. In the original analysis: Demultiplexing of reads and collapsing into UMI-guided consensus sequences were performed with migec v1.2.7. With mixcr v2.1.11, UMI consensuses were aligned to TRA and TRB V and J templates and assembled into clonotypes. Clonotypes were classified as expanded or contracted when called significant by both edgeR and NoisET, with noise models trained on biological replicates. For edgeR calls, the cutoffs were a false discovery rate-adjusted p below 0.01 and a log2 fold-change threshold of 1. PCA with hierarchical clustering of max-normalized trajectories of the 1000 most abundant clonotypes was used as exploratory dynamics analysis. Each responding clone was given a CD4 or CD8 phenotype based on the CD4+ and CD8+ repertoires, which had been sequenced separately. TCRdb redid the processing of the public reads, applying fastp at Q25 and MiXCR, and retained in-frame beta chains. When rows share a CDR3 protein, they turn into one entry using the most common DNA and genes. The V and J calls shown here were made by TCRdb, not taken from the authors' results. The sample has roughly 160,000 distinct CDR3 sequences on record, approximately 13% of them singletons. Roughly 3.4% of the sample comes from the top ten.

Deletion took 0 bases off V and 5 bases off J, with a span of 6 bases between the germline ends. Reading from cysteine to phenylalanine, the CDR3 counts 13 amino acids. Only CDR3 DNA is held: 39 bases, read in frame from base 1. The CDR1 and CDR2 encoded by the germline V gene are KGHDR and SFDVKD. In regard to this clonotype: The specificity of this receptor is unknown. Base qualities are not provided; no much larger clone lies one nucleotide away.

The rearranged chain carries TRBV24-1 and TRBJ2-5; no D gene is confidently identified. The receptor was isolated from a man aged 18 to 35 who had mild COVID-19 (a few samples of this study predate the infection). The sample titles of this study are shuffled in the database, so cell type and time point are left out; the donor was told from shared clones. Sequencing was done on a sample of PBMCs or a T cell subset sorted from them (not recorded which). The CDR3: CATSDLGQETQYF. The nucleotides are TGTGCCACCAGTGATTTGGGTCAGGAGACCCAGTACTTC.